The 2 T cell receptor beta chains presented below share a single source sample, sequenced in a study of long-term antiretroviral therapy in people with HIV. Version v3.0 of the immunoSEQ assay was performed at survey level. The protocol was immunoSEQ multiplex PCR, while the TCRdb copy is restricted to in-frame clones and leaves out a portion. The sample has 30,000 or so clones; more than 85% are singletons. This sample comprised unsorted PBMCs, obtained 6.2 years after starting antiretroviral therapy. These TCRs come from a middle-aged man with HIV.

This clone has just one count. The J gene is TRBJ2-5, the V gene TRBV4-1, with 9 bases matching TRBD2. The germline V gene has CDR1 MGHRA and CDR2 YSYEKL. The CDR3 has 17 residues. J was trimmed by 7 bases and V by 0 bases; bases with no gene match: 12. CDR3 DNA sequence: TGCGCCAGCAGCCAAGAGATTAGCGGGGGCCCTGGACGGACCCAGTACTTC. This translates into CASSQEISGGPGRTQYF.

The chain combines TRBV7-6 with TRBJ1-4, with 7 positions matching TRBD1. J gave up 4 bases and V 6 bases, and 8 bases lay outside the gene matches. Per germline, CDR1 SGHVS and CDR2 FNYEAQ. The CDR3 covers 15 residues. The CDR3 loop reads CASSRQQGSNEKLFF. The CDR3 region has the DNA TGTGCCAGCAGTAGGCAACAGGGGAGTAATGAAAAACTGTTTTTT.